The entry that follows covers one T cell receptor beta chain sequence. What this receptor recognizes is not known. One base away there is no much larger clone; base qualities are not given. This specimen belongs to a study of cytomegalovirus exposure and HLA in healthy donors (TCRdb year 2017). Concerning the study at large: An earlier analysis of several hundred of the donors reported roughly 300 Gb of sequence data and around 110 million unique TCR beta sequences from 150 million to 200 million T cells. Along with the approximately 650-subject first cohort, a separate validation cohort of over 90 different subjects was used. HLA typing included class I and class II loci at four-digit resolution. Among roughly 400 genotyped donors of the cohort, an average of approximately 240,000 unique TCR beta nucleotide sequences was sequenced per donor, of which 15% to 20% were non-productive. Using immunosequencing, the study profiled T cell repertoires from approximately 700 subjects and related those repertoires to cytomegalovirus serostatus. Among the roughly 370 genotyped donors, about 83% belonged to the genetic ancestry cluster associated with self-reported Caucasian donors. Several DR-DQ haplotypes were treated as single units for association and clustering because of strong linkage in the cohort. The later analysis used no new phenotypic data to find candidate immune exposures, relying instead on TCR beta sequences and their occurrence across donors. To decide whether each TCR beta V gene segment behaved as functional or pseudogenic, an earlier analysis of several hundred of the donors relied on high-throughput TCR beta sequencing. The study combined high-throughput TCR immunosequencing, statistical association of individual TCRs with disease status, and machine learning to predict cytomegalovirus infection status. All discovery cohort repertoires had been generated on a single sequencing platform. In a later analysis, previously published TCR beta repertoires from 600 to 850 donors were re-analyzed and high-resolution HLA genotyping was added so that TCR occurrence patterns could be studied. Typing coverage differed by locus: A, B, C, DRB1 and DQB1 were typed in about 620-630 donors, DQA1 in 500 to 550, DPA1 in around 610, and DPB1 in 472. An early release covering roughly 640 HLA-typed donors comprised about 300 gigabases of sequencing data and around 85 million unique TCR sequences. Genome-wide SNP genotypes for about 55% of the roughly 670 donors were used in a later genetic analysis, which treated that subset as a discovery cohort. Donor age, sex, ethnicity and CMV serostatus were compiled together with the repertoire data. The study was designed to test whether signatures of past pathogen exposure could be identified by cataloging public T cell receptors. The research as a whole found: The earlier analysis of some 540 of the donors excluded roughly 17 rarely observed V segments, including chromosome 9 orphons, because counts were too low. The authors suggested that the approach could potentially be extended to other disease states and immunological phenotypes. In a later analysis, several top co-occurrence clusters were reported to appear linked to parvovirus B19, influenza, CMV and Epstein-Barr virus. A later genetic analysis reported fewer N-insertions in productive TCRs among donors in an Asian-associated ancestry cluster than the roughly 700-donor mean. When HLA alleles, especially DR and DQ, strongly co-occurred, TCR associations were difficult to assign to individual alleles. Correlated functional status among segregating V segments might be attributable to linkage disequilibrium, but an unknown experimental factor could not be ruled out. According to a later analysis, TCR association rates differed among HLA loci, with DRB1 alleles showing the most associated TCRs and HLA-C alleles showing the fewest. A further reported finding was that TCR beta sequences accurately predicted the HLA-A and HLA-B alleles for most subjects in the first cohort. Only TCR beta chains were sequenced in this cohort, and the absence of alpha or paired-chain data limited detectable features. Because the 87-base-pair reads could not distinguish some IMGT-functional V segments, including TRBV6-2 and TRBV6-3, those segments were excluded. In a later analysis, HLA-associated TCR beta chains showed more clonal expansion and lower generation probabilities than non-associated chains that were equally common. In vitro tests confirmed that a few of the cytomegalovirus-associated TCR beta chains recognize cytomegalovirus antigens. A later genetic analysis associated a missense DCLRE1C variant with V-gene and J-gene trimming of TCR beta chains, and an independent cohort replicated the association. The sequencing pipeline was judged likely to have produced a cluster of highly shared sequence variants as a technical artifact. In an earlier analysis of approximately 600 of the donors, most TCR beta V segments were observed in productive rearrangements about 87% or about 30% of the time, broadly matching IMGT annotations. Because HLA typing was missing for some donors at each locus, association tests included only the typed subset. Most TCR sequences were observed very rarely across donors, whereas some public TCRs were present in many individuals. Sequencing depth was assumed to be roughly uniform across donors in the presence/absence analyses, though that assumption may not hold. For the cohort, immune exposure information was limited to CMV serostatus. In the study, some 160 TCR beta chains were listed as associated with cytomegalovirus. In a later analysis, most CMV-associated TCR beta chains were found to appear HLA-restricted, with HLA associations seemingly driven largely by CMV exposure. Cytomegalovirus status was reported to be diagnosed by the classifier with high specificity and sensitivity in both the original and validation cohorts. At a false discovery rate of 0.05, a later analysis linked roughly 17,000 TCR beta sequences to specific HLA alleles.

V has 11 bases trimmed and J has 1 base trimmed; junction bases matching no gene number 7. Spanning cysteine to phenylalanine, the CDR3 consists of 14 amino acids. Only the CDR3 DNA stays, 42 bases, in frame from base 1. CDR1 and CDR2 are drawn from the germline V gene: SGHTA, FQGNSA. The cohort comprised some 680 healthy bone marrow donors. Cohort members were all nominally healthy when sampled, although unrecorded immune exposures were likely present. The donor was CMV seronegative and was included in the group of under 450 seronegative cohort members. Every donor gave a peripheral blood sample, and the peripheral blood mononuclear cells from that sample were used for TCR beta sequencing. The Qiagen DNeasy Blood Extraction Kit was used to extract genomic DNA from the blood cell samples. Libraries were built with the immunoSEQ multiplex PCR assay. A mixture of 60 forward primers for TCR Vbeta segments and 13 reverse primers for TCR Jbeta segments was used in the multiplex PCR. A multiplex PCR assay on genomic DNA amplified the CDR3 region of rearranged TCR beta genes. Amplified TCR beta libraries were sequenced as 87-base-pair reads on the Illumina HiSeq System. On the authors' methods: A later analysis counted approximately 76 million unique TCR beta chains across the 666 repertoires, and around 9.9 million of these chains were shared by at least two donors. Raw reads were error-corrected and collapsed into unique sequences with a nearest-neighbor algorithm that merged closely related sequences to remove PCR and sequencing errors. V, D and J gene segments were assigned by aligning CDR3 sequences to IMGT reference sequences. For a sequence to be retained, a match of at least six nucleotides to both a V gene segment and a J gene segment was required. Rearrangements were classified as productive when the CDR3 lacked stop codons and remained in frame with V and J, and all other rearrangements were classified as non-productive. Following IMGT convention, CDR3 was defined as the stretch from the second conserved V-encoded cysteine up to the conserved J-encoded phenylalanine. In an earlier analysis of around 640 of the donors, sequences lacking an unambiguous match to a single V gene segment were excluded. An earlier analysis of a few hundred of the donors called V segments functional above 56.7% productive rearrangements and segregating when the between-donor standard deviation exceeded 5%. A statistical classification framework was developed to diagnose cytomegalovirus status using the catalog of TCR beta chain sequences. In a later analysis, TCR nucleotide sequences were compared against IMGT/GENE-DB human TR gene sequences so that V and J genes could be assigned. A later analysis assigned CDR3 sequences and most-parsimonious VDJ recombination scenarios with the TCRdist pipeline. A later analysis defined each TCR beta chain by its CDR3 amino acid sequence plus V-gene family, and excluded reads lacking a unique V-gene family. A later analysis removed 450 to 600 highly shared, low-generation-probability nucleotide sequences to deal with suspected cross-contamination and a sequencing artifact. For each public chain, a later analysis derived a clonal expansion index from normalized ranks of inferred template counts within each repertoire. In a later analysis, generation probabilities were computed with a VDJ recombination model fitted to out-of-frame rearrangements, and the resulting probabilities were checked against IGoR. Hypergeometric tests were used in a later analysis to score TCR-TCR, TCR-HLA and TCR-CMV co-occurrence, with a repertoire-size bias correction applied to the TCR pairs. To estimate false discovery rates, a later analysis permuted the HLA or CMV assignments 20 times. In a later analysis, co-occurring TCRs were grouped using DBSCAN, with TCRdist sequence similarity added in when clustering inside HLA-allele-positive subsets. Co-occurrence clustering excluded repertoires with fewer than 30,000 or more than 120,000 public chains, plus five with anomalous nucleotide sharing. As stored in TCRdb, this immuneACCESS dataset retains in-frame rearrangements with V and J assigned. A fraction of the clones does not appear; measured against another copy, unresolved V genes explain less than half of the discrepancy, and the remainder lacks a known reason. V, J and clone size are taken as reported in that table, and D and trimming were inferred from the DNA itself. Here the sample has roughly 150,000 clones; about 75% occur a single time. The ten largest clonotypes hold around 1.5% of the sample.

This clonotype originated in a man in his late teens or twenties in good health and CMV-seronegative. The chain employs TRBV7-2 and TRBJ2-2, with 7 central nucleotides matching TRBD1. The sequenced sample consisted of PBMCs. The DNA is TGTGCCGGAAGGACAGGTGTGAACACCGGGGAGCTGTTTTTT. Translation gives CAGRTGVNTGELFF. Reference TRBV7-2 and TRBJ2-2 proteins supply the regions before and after the CDR3; the full variable domain is: GAGVSQSPSNKVTEKGKDVELRCDPISGHTALYWYRQSLGQGLEFLIYFQGNSAPDKSGLPSDRFSAERTGGSVSTLTIQRTQQEDSAVYLCAGRTGVNTGELFFGEGSRLTVL.